These T cell receptor beta chains were read from a single sample in a study of blood T cells in healthy people across ages. MiXCR, applied by TCRdb to the 5' RACE reads, yields one record per CDR3 protein. The sample records around 1,100,000 distinct CDR3 sequences, around two fifths being singletons. Sequenced material: blood. The receptor source for this set is a man between 18 and 35 years old in good health. Each CDR3 is given with its conserved first and last residue.

j_gene,len,v_gene,CDR3aa
TRBJ1-2,15,TRBV4-3,CASSQADGTNYGYTF
TRBJ2-3,13,TRBV12-3/TRBV12-4,CASSGTRGDTQYF
TRBJ1-2,18,TRBV5-1,CASSSTLSGIDGGYGYTF
TRBJ2-3,16,TRBV4-1,CASSLIQGVESDTQYF
TRBJ2-2,14,TRBV20-1,CSARGREAGGELFF
TRBJ2-7,12,TRBV5-1,CASSNPGNEQYF
TRBJ2-7,15,TRBV28,CASSPGWGNSYEQYF
TRBJ1-1,14,TRBV6-5,CASRVERIGTEAFF
TRBJ1-1,16,TRBV4-3,CASSQGPGQRNTEAFF
TRBJ2-1,16,TRBV6-4,CASSDKGTSGYNEQFF
TRBJ2-3,15,TRBV20-1,CSARDGRVATDTQYF
TRBJ1-2,12,TRBV2,CASSRAGTGYTF
TRBJ1-2,12,TRBV6-5,CASMQYNYGYTF
TRBJ2-1,14,TRBV5-1,CASSQGPQGNEQFF
TRBJ1-2,14,TRBV5-1,CASRPRTTNYGYTF
TRBJ2-1,15,TRBV12-3/TRBV12-4,CASILAGGRGETQFF
TRBJ1-2,15,TRBV2,CASSEIKTARHGYTF
TRBJ1-2,15,TRBV7-2,CASSLVRTVNYGYTF
TRBJ2-3,17,TRBV9,CAGSPSGTRGRADTQYF
TRBJ2-4,14,TRBV28,CASSQPGQKNIQYF
TRBJ1-1,13,TRBV6-5,CASSYSVRTEAFF
TRBJ2-1,14,TRBV6-5,CASSDRVSSYEQFF
TRBJ2-3,13,TRBV4-1,CASSRVLADPQYF
TRBJ2-2,15,TRBV12-3/TRBV12-4,CASITTGANTGELFF
TRBJ2-3,15,TRBV7-9,CAIPRDSHGPDTQYF
TRBJ2-3,14,TRBV5-1,CASSVTGNEDTQYF
TRBJ2-3,13,TRBV6-6,CASIKGDSDTQYF
TRBJ2-3,17,TRBV4-1,CASSKGTSGLYTDTQYF
TRBJ1-1,17,TRBV7-9,CASSLGSVGRRDTEAFF
TRBJ2-5,14,TRBV7-2,CASRFAGQQETQYF
TRBJ2-7,15,TRBV21-1,CASSKRTGASYEQYF
TRBJ1-2,13,TRBV4-2,CASSRAVAYGYTF
TRBJ1-1,15,TRBV2,CASRSRDRGNTEAFF
TRBJ1-2,14,TRBV20-1,CSARVGPLVNGYTF
TRBJ2-2,14,TRBV29-1,CSVEPGRNTGELFF
TRBJ1-4,15,TRBV6-1,CASSELVRGNEKLFF
TRBJ2-7,13,TRBV12-3/TRBV12-4,CASSLSLSYEQYF
TRBJ1-4,13,TRBV20-1,CSARRDSFEKLFF
TRBJ2-3,15,TRBV6-2/TRBV6-3,CASSANRVSTDTQYF
TRBJ2-1,13,TRBV20-1,CSASGGGENEQFF
TRBJ1-2,17,TRBV7-6,CASSFNTCRTGNYGYTF
TRBJ1-1,13,TRBV12-3/TRBV12-4,CASRQGVGTEAFF
TRBJ2-7,15,TRBV14,CASSQEGDTSYEQYF
TRBJ2-3,14,TRBV25-1,CASSDRSGEDTQYF
TRBJ2-1,12,TRBV6-5,CASSFMGAEPFF
TRBJ1-2,17,TRBV7-9,CATNPPAAVGGAFGYTF
TRBJ1-1,13,TRBV2,CASILRGVTEAFF
TRBJ2-3,15,TRBV12-5,CASGSSGIRTDTQYF
-,13,TRBV14,CASSGEYQETQFF
-,11,TRBV20-1,CSAGPYNEQYF
TRBJ2-2,14,TRBV12-3/TRBV12-4,CASSAYRGAGELFF
TRBJ2-3,16,TRBV20-1,CSATQVGAGRVDTQYF
TRBJ1-5,13,TRBV5-1,CASSATGDQPQHF
TRBJ1-2,12,TRBV20-1,CSANRQGGGYTF
TRBJ1-5,14,TRBV27,CASSSGWSKQPQHF
TRBJ1-4,16,TRBV7-8,CASSRGGGSANEKLFF
TRBJ1-5,14,TRBV10-3,CASWTGYGNQPQHF
TRBJ1-1,16,TRBV6-2/TRBV6-3,CASSYSQGSTNTEAFF